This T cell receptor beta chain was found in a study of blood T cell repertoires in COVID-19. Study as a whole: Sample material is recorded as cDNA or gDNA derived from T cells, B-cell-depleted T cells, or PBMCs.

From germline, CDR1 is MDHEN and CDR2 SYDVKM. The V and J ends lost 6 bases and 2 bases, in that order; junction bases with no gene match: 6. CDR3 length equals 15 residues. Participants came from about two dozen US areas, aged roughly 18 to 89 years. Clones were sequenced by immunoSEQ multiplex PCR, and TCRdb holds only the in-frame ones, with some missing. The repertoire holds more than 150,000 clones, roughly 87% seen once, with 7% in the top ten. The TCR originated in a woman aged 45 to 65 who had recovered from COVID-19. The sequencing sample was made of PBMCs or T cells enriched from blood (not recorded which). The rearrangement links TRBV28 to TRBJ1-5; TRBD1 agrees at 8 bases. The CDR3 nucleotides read TGTGCCAGCAGAGACAGGGGCATAGGCAATCAGCCCCAGCATTTT. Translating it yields CASRDRGIGNQPQHF.